The clone carrying this T cell receptor beta chain was observed a single time. Germline V gene data show CDR1 as SGHNT and CDR2 as YYREEE (reference sequence). The V end was cut by 0 bases, the J end by 3 bases, with 6 bases between. The CDR3 consists of 13 residues. These data originate in a study of blood T cell repertoires in COVID-19. Study as a whole: Both acute and convalescent COVID-19 samples were obtained from the United States, Italy and Spain.

Original handling: Amplification with reference gene primers provided the estimates of nucleated cell counts. Using immunoSEQ multiplex PCR, the repertoire was profiled, and TCRdb retains in-frame clones only, with some absent. V, J and clone size are taken as reported in that table, and D and trimming were inferred from the DNA itself. This table has about 98,000 clones, around nine tenths appearing once. Specimen: peripheral blood. The receptor was derived from a man aged 50 to 60 with active or convalescent COVID-19. The rearrangement joins TRBV5-4 to TRBJ1-1; no definite D call. The CDR3 region is CASSLEEDTEAFF. The CDR3 DNA reads as TGTGCCAGCAGCTTGGAGGAGGACACTGAAGCTTTCTTT.